The TCR beta chain described here comes from a study of CD8+ T cells in alopecia areata. This clone was seen a few times. Following extraction, RNA underwent reverse transcription to cDNA, which served as the sequencing template. The assay was immunoSEQ multiplex PCR, and TCRdb's table has in-frame clones only and misses some. The sample contains 150,000 to 200,000 clones, approximately 59% of which appear only once. Noted treatment: oral pan-JAK inhibitor, 5-10 mg twice daily. This CDR3 is 14 amino acids long. With 3 bases clipped from V and 5 bases from J, the junction kept 4 bases outside the gene matches. CDR1 and CDR2 from the germline V gene are SEHNR and FQNEAQ (reference sequence).

The clonotype originates from a human donor with alopecia areata. Here the sequenced sample was CD4+ T cells sorted from blood, taken between weeks 55 and 70, from a patient treated with tofacitinib. The gene calls are TRBV7-9 and TRBJ2-7; TRBD1 matches 10 bases. CDR3 residues: CASSLGQGSNEQYF. CDR3 in DNA: TGTGCCAGCAGCTTGGGACAGGGGTCCAACGAGCAGTACTTC.